Sequencing of this T cell receptor (beta chain) was carried out in a study of shared clonotypes between healthy human individuals. General study results and limits: Sequencing depth was predicted to influence how clonotypes are shared among donors. Only blood underwent sampling, and tissue repertoires likely differ. The low donor count limited represented genetic and exposure-history diversity.

Produced via immunoSEQ multiplex PCR; TCRdb's table is partial and in-frame only. The repertoire holds about 2 million clones, with 85% to 95% as singletons. Naive CD8 isolation took CD45RO-negative cells positively selected for CCR7 and excluded terminally differentiated effector memory CD45RA+ cells. Germline V gene lookup returns CDR1 SGHDT and CDR2 YYEEEE. The CDR3 has 15 residues. The V end was cut by 5 bases, the J end by 4 bases, with 16 bases between. In its sample, this clone was seen once. The antigen remains unidentified. Sequenced input: naive CD8+ T cells sorted from blood. The origin of this receptor is a man aged 18 to 35 in good health. The rearrangement links TRBV5-6 to TRBJ1-5; D unclear. Here the CDR3 DNA reads TGTGCCAGCAGTTTAACATCCGAGGTTAATCAGCCCCAGCATTTT. The encoded protein is CASSLTSEVNQPQHF.